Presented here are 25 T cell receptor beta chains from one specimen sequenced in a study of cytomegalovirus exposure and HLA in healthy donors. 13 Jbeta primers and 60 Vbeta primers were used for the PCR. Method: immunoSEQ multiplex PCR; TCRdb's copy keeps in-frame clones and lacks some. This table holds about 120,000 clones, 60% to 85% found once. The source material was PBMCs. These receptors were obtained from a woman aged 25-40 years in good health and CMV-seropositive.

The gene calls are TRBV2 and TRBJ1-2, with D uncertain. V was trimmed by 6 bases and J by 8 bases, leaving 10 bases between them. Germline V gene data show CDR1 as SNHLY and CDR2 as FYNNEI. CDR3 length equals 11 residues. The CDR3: CASSPEWGYTF. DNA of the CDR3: TGTGCCAGCAGCCCCGAGTGGGGCTACACCTTC.

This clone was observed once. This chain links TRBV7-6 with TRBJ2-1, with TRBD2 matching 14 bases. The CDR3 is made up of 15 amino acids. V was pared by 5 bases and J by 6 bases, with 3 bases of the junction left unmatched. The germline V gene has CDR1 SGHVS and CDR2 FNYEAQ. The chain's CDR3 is CASSPGLAGGNEQFF. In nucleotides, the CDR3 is TGTGCCAGCAGCCCCGGACTAGCGGGGGGCAATGAGCAGTTCTTC.

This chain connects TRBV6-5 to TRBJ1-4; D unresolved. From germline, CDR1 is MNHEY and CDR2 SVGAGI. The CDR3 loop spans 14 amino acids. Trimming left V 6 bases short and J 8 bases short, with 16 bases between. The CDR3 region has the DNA TGTGCCAGCAGGCCGTTCGGGGTTAGGGAAAAACTGTTTTTT. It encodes CASRPFGVREKLFF.

The CDR3 DNA follows: TGTGCCAGTAAACGAGGACAGGGGTACAATGAGCAGTTCTTC. Translation gives CASKRGQGYNEQFF. The chain is built from TRBV19 and TRBJ2-1, with 9 bases fitting TRBD1. In germline, CDR1 is LNHDA, CDR2 SQIVND (reference sequence). V shed 7 bases and J 4 bases; nucleotides not matched to a gene: 5. CDR3 length: 14 residues.

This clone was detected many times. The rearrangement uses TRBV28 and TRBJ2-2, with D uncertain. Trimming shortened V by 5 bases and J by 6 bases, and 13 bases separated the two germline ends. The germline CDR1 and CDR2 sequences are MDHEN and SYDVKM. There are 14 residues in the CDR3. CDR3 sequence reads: CASSNAITAGELFF. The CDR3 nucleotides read TGTGCCAGCAGTAACGCAATCACAGCCGGGGAGCTGTTTTTT.

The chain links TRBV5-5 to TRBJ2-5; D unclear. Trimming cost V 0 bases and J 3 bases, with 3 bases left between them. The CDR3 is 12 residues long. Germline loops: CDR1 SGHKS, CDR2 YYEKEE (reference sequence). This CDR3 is CASSLAEETQYF. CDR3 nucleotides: TGTGCCAGCAGCTTGGCCGAAGAGACCCAGTACTTC. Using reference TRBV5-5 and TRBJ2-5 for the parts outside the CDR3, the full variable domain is DAGVTQSPTHLIKTRGQQVTLRCSPISGHKSVSWYQQVLGQGPQFIFQYYEKEERGRGNFPDRFSARQFPNYSSELNVNALLLGDSALYLCASSLAEETQYFGPGTRLLVL.

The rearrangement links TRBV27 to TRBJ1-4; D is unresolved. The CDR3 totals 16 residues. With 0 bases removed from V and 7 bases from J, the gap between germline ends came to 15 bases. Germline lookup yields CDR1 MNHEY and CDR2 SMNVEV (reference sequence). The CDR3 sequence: CASSLSWLGVREKLFF. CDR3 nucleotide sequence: TGTGCCAGCAGTTTATCCTGGCTCGGGGTTCGTGAAAAACTGTTTTTT.

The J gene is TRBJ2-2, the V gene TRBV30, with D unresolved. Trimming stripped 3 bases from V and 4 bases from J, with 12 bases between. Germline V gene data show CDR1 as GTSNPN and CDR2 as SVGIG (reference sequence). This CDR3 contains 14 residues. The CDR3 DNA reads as TGTGCCTGGAGAGGCCAGGCCACCACCGGGGAGCTGTTTTTT. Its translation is CAWRGQATTGELFF.

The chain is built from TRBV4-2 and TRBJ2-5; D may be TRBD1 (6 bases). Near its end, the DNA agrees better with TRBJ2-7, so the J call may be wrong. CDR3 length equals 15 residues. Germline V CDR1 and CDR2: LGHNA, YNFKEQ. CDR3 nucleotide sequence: TGTGCCAGCAGCCAACAACAGGGTGTCTCCTACGAGCAGTACTTC. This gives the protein CASSQQQGVSYEQYF.

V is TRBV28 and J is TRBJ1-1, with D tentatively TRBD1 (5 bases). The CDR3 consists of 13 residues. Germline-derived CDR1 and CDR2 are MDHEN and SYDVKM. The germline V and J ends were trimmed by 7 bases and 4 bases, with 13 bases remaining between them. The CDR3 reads CASKGSLVTEAFF. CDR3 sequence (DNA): TGTGCCAGCAAGGGGTCGCTCGTCACTGAAGCTTTCTTT.

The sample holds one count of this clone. Here the CDR3 reads CASSPYGFSGDFYNEQFF. The CDR3 DNA follows: TGTGCCAGCTCACCATACGGATTTAGCGGGGATTTCTACAATGAGCAGTTCTTC. The chain recombines TRBV18 with TRBJ2-1; 8 bases are a match to TRBD2. The CDR3 spans 18 residues. The trim removed 2 bases at V and 3 bases at J, leaving 12 bases unmatched. The germline V gene has CDR1 KGHSH and CDR2 LQKENI. Filled out from reference TRBV18 and TRBJ2-1, the complete variable domain reads NAGVMQNPRHLVRRRGQEARLRCSPMKGHSHVYWYRQLPEEGLKFMVYLQKENIIDESGMPKERFSAEFPKEGPSILRIQQVVRGDSAAYFCASSPYGFSGDFYNEQFFGPGTRLTVL.

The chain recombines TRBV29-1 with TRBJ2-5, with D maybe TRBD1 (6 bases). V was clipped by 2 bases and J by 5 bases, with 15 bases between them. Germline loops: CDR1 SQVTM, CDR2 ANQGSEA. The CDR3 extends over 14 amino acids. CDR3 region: CSVEIGDKRETQYF. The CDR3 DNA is TGCAGCGTTGAAATAGGGGACAAAAGGGAGACCCAGTACTTC.

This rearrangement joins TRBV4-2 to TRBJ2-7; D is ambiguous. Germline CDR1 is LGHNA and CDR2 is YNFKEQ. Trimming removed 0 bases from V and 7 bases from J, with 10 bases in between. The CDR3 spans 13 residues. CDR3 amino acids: CASSQDRLSEQYF. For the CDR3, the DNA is TGTGCCAGCAGCCAAGACAGGCTGTCGGAGCAGTACTTC.

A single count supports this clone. This chain's CDR3 is CASSLVGTDSPLHF. The CDR3 DNA sequence: TGTGCCAGCAGCCTCGTGGGCACAGATTCACCCCTCCACTTT. V gene TRBV9 combines with J gene TRBJ1-6; D not certain. This CDR3 is 14 amino acids long. V lost 4 bases and J lost 8, with 13 bases in between. CDR1 is SGDLS, CDR2 YYNGEE, per germline.

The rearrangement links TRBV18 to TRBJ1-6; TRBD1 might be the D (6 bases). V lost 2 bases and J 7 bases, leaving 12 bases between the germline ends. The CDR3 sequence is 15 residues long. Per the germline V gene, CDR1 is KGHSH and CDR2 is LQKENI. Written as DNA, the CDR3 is TGTGCCAGCTCACCAAGTCTACAGGGCAATTCACCCCTCCACTTT. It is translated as CASSPSLQGNSPLHF.

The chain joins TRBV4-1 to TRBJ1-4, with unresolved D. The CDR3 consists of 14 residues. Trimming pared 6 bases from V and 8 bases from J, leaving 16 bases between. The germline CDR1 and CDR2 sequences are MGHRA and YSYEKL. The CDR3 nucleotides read TGCGCCAGCAGGAGCGGAGACCGGAAAGAAAAACTGTTTTTT. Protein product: CASRSGDRKEKLFF.

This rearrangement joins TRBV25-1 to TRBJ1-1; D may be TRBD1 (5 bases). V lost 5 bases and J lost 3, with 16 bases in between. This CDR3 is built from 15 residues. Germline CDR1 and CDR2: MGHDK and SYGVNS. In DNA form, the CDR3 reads TGTGCCAGCAGTTTCGGGGGAAGTTGGGACACTGAAGCTTTCTTT. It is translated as CASSFGGSWDTEAFF.

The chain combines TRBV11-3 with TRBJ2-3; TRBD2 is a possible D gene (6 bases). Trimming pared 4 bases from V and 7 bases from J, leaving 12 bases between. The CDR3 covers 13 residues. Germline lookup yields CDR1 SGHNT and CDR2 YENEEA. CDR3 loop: CASSSGGLNTQYF. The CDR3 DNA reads TGTGCCAGCAGCTCCGGGGGTCTAAATACGCAGTATTTT.

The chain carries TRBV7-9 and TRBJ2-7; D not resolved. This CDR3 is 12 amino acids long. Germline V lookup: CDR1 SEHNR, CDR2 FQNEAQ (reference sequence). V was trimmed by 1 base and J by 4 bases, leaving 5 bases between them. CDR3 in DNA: TGTGCCAGCAGCTTAGTCTCTTACGAGCAGTACTTC. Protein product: CASSLVSYEQYF.

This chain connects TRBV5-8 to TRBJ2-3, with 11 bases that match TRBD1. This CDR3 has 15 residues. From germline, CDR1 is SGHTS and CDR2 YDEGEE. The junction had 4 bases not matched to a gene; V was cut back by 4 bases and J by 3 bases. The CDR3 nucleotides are TGTGCCAGCAGCACCGGACAGGGGGCGACAGATACGCAGTATTTT. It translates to CASSTGQGATDTQYF.

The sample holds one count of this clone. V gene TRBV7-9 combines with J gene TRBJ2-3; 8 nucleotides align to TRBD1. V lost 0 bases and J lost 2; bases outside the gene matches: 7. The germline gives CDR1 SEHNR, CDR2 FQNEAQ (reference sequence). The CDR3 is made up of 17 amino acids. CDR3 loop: CASSLAYGTGDTDTQYF. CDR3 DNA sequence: TGTGCCAGCAGCTTAGCCTATGGGACAGGAGACACAGATACGCAGTATTTT.

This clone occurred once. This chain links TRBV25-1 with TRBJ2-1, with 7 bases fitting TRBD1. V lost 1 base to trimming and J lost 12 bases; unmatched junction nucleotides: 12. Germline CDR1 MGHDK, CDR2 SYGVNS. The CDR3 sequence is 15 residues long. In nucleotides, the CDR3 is TGTGCCAGCAGTGAATTAGGGGGCTTACCCCCGCCGCAGTTCTTC. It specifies CASSELGGLPPPQFF.

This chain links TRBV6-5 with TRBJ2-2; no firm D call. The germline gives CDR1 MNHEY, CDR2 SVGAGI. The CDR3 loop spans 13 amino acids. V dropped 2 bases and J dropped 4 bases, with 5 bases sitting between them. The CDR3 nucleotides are TGTGCCAGCAGTTACACACGCACCGGGGAGCTGTTTTTT. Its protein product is CASSYTRTGELFF.

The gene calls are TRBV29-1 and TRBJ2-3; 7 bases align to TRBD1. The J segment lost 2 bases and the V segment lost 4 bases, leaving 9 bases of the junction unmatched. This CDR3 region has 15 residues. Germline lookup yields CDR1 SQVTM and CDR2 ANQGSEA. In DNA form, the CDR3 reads TGCAGCGTTGGGGGACAGAAAATAACCACAGATACGCAGTATTTT. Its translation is CSVGGQKITTDTQYF.

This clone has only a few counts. CDR3 residues: CASSLGHWGGSPLHF. CDR3 sequence (DNA): TGTGCCAGCAGCTTAGGGCATTGGGGGGGTTCACCCCTCCACTTT. The V gene is TRBV7-9, the J gene TRBJ1-6; a possible D gene is TRBD1 (5 bases). The CDR3 totals 15 residues. In germline, CDR1 is SEHNR, CDR2 FQNEAQ (reference sequence). V lost 1 base to trimming and J lost 9 bases, with 13 bases between them.